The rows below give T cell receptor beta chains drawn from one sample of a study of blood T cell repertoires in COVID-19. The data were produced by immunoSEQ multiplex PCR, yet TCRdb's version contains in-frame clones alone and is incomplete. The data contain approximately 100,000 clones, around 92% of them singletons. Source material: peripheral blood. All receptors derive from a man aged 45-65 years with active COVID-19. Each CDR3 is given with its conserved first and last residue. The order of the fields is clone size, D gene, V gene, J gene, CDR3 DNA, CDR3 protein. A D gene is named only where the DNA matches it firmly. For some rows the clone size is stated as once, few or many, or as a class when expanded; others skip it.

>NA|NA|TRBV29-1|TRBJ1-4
TGCAGCGTTGGGAAGGGGAAAGTTAATGAAAAACTGTTTTTT
CSVGKGKVNEKLFF
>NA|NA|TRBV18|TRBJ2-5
TGTGCCAGCTCACCTGGGAGACAAGAGACCCAGTACTTC
CASSPGRQETQYF
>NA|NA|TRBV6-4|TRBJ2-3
TGTGCCAGCGGCGAAGTGGCAGGAGGATCGGGTACGCAGTATTTT
CASGEVAGGSGTQYF
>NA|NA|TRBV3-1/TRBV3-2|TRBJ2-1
TGTGCCAGCAGCTCCCCTTTGGGGGGTCCCTCCTACAATGAGCAGTTCTTC
CASSSPLGGPSYNEQFF
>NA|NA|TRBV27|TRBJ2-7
TGTGCCAGCAGCCTCAGACTCGGCTCCTACGAGCAGTACTTC
CASSLRLGSYEQYF
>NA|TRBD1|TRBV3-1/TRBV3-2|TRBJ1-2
TGTGCCAGCAGCGTGGGACAGTACTATGGCTACACCTTC
CASSVGQYYGYTF
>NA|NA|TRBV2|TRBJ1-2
TGTGCCAGCACGGCCATGGGGGCGATTGGCTACACCTTC
CASTAMGAIGYTF
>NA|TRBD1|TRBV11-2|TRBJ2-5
TGTGCCAGCAGCCCCGACAGGGGGTTAGCGGAGACCCAGTACTTC
CASSPDRGLAETQYF
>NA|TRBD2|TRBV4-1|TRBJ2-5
TGCGCCAGCAGCCAAGGGGGACTAGCGGGAGTTGAAGAGACCCAGTACTTC
CASSQGGLAGVEETQYF
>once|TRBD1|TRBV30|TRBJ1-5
TGTGCCTGGAGTCGTGACAGGGTTCTGGGACAGCCCCAGCATTTT
CAWSRDRVLGQPQHF
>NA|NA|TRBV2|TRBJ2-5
TGTGCCAGCTTGGTGAGGGAGCAAGAGACCCAGTACTTC
CASLVREQETQYF
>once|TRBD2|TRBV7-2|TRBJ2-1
TGTGCCAGCAGCCAACCCGGACTAGCGGGAGAGGATGAGCAGTTCTTC
CASSQPGLAGEDEQFF
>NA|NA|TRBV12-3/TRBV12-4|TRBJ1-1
TGTGCCAGCAGTCGCGACATATCTGAAGCTTTCTTT
CASSRDISEAFF
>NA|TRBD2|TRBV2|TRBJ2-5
TGTGCCAGTACCCGGGAGGAACCCGAGACCCAGTACTTC
CASTREEPETQYF
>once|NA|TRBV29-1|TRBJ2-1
TGCAGCGTCGCTGACAGTTCCAATGAGCAGTTCTTC
CSVADSSNEQFF
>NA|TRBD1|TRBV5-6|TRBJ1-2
TGTGCCAGCAGCCTCGGGGGACAGGGGCCTGGCTACACCTTC
CASSLGGQGPGYTF
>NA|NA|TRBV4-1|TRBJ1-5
TGCGCCAGCAGCCAACTTTGGCTTAGCAATCAGCCCCAGCATTTT
CASSQLWLSNQPQHF
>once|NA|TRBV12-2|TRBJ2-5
TGTGCAAGTCGCTTAGTGGGGTCTAGCGGGACGCTCCAAGAGACCCAGTACTTC
CASRLVGSSGTLQETQYF
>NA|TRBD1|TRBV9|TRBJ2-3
TGTGCCAGCAGCGTAGGACAGGGGGTCACAGATACGCAGTATTTT
CASSVGQGVTDTQYF
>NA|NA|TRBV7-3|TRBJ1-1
TGTGCCAGCAGCCTTGAGCCCTACACTGAAGCTTTCTTT
CASSLEPYTEAFF
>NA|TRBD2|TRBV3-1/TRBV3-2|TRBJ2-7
TGTGCCAGCAGCTTCAGGACTAGCGGGAGGGCCCTCGACGAGCAGTACTTC
CASSFRTSGRALDEQYF
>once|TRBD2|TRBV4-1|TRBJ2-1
TGCGCCAGCAGCCGTGACCAGCGGGGGAATGAGCAGTTCTTC
CASSRDQRGNEQFF
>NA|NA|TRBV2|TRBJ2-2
TGTGCCAGCAAGTCGCTTGGAGCCGGGGAGCTGTTTTTT
CASKSLGAGELFF
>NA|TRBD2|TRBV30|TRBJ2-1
TGTGCCTGGTTCCGGGAGGAATTCAATGAGCAGTTCTTC
CAWFREEFNEQFF
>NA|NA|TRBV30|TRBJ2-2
TGTGCCTGGATCGAACCCCTAGGATTCGGGGAGCTGTTTTTT
CAWIEPLGFGELFF
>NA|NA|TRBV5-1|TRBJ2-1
TGCGCCAGCAGCCCGCCAGGGGATGAGCAGTTCTTC
CASSPPGDEQFF
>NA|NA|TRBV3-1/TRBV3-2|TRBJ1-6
TGTGCCAGCAGCCAAGAGCGCCGGGGTAATTCACCCCTCCACTTT
CASSQERRGNSPLHF
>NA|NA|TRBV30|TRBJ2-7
TGTGCCTGGAGTCCTAAAGGCAGCGGAGACTCCTACGAGCAGTACTTC
CAWSPKGSGDSYEQYF
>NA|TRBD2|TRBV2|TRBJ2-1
TGTGCCAGCAGGGCGACTAGCGGGAGGGCCGGGGGTGAGCAGTTCTTC
CASRATSGRAGGEQFF
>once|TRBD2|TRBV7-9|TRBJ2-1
TGTGCCAGCAGCTCCTCGGCGGGAGGGCCGGGGTATGAGCAGTTCTTC
CASSSSAGGPGYEQFF
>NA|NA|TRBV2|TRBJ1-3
TGTGCCAGCAGGACAGGCCTCGGAAACACCATATATTTT
CASRTGLGNTIYF
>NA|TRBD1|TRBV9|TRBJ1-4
TGTGCCAGCAGCGAGACAGGGGATAATGAAAAACTGTTTTTT
CASSETGDNEKLFF
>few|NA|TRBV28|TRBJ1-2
TGTGCCAGCAGTTTACAGGGCTATGGCTACACCTTC
CASSLQGYGYTF
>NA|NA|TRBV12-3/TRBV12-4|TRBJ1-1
TGTGCCAGCAGCTCGGACAGAGCTGAAGCTTTCTTT
CASSSDRAEAFF
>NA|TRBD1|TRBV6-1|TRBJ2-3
TGTGCCAGCAGTGCTTACAGGGGACCTAGCACAGATACGCAGTATTTT
CASSAYRGPSTDTQYF
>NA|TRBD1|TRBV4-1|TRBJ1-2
TGCGCCAGCAGCCAAGATAGACAGGGTTATGGCGGCTACACCTTC
CASSQDRQGYGGYTF
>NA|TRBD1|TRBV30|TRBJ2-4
TGTGCCTGGAGTCCCGACAGGGACCTAAAAAACATTCAGTACTTC
CAWSPDRDLKNIQYF
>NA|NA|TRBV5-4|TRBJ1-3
TGTGCCAGCAGCTTGTACAGAAGCTCTGGAAACACCATATATTTT
CASSLYRSSGNTIYF
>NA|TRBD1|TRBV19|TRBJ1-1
TGTGCCAGTAAGGCGGACAGGGGGGGCTCTGAAGCTTTCTTT
CASKADRGGSEAFF
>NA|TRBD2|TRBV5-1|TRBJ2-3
TGCGCCAGCAGCTTGAAGGCTAGCGGGAGAGCTACAGATACGCAGTATTTT
CASSLKASGRATDTQYF
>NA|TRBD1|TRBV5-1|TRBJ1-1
TGCGCCAGCAGCTTAAGCAGGGGGCGGAACACTGAAGCTTTCTTT
CASSLSRGRNTEAFF
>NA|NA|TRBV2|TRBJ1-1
TGTGCCAGCAGTGACCGGGGGAGGACTGAAGCTTTCTTT
CASSDRGRTEAFF
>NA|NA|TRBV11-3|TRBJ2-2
TGTGCCAGCAGCCAAGGACAGAGGAACACCGGGGAGCTGTTTTTT
CASSQGQRNTGELFF
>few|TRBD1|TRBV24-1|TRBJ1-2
TGTGCCACCAGTGATTCGGGACAGTACTATGGCTACACCTTC
CATSDSGQYYGYTF
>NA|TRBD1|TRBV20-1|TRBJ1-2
TGCAGTGCTAGTGTCTTTGGGACAGGATTCTACACCTTC
CSASVFGTGFYTF
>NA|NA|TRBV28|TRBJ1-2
TGTGCCAGCAGTTTAAGGGGGGGCAATGGCTACACCTTC
CASSLRGGNGYTF
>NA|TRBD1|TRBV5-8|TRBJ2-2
TGTGCCAGCAGCTTGAGGGCCGGGACAGGGGGTATCACCGGGGAGCTGTTTTTT
CASSLRAGTGGITGELFF
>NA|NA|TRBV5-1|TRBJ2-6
TGCGCCAGCAGCTTGGGAGGGTCGGGGGCCAACGTCCTGACTTTC
CASSLGGSGANVLTF
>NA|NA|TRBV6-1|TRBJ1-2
TGTGCCAGCAGTGAATTCGACTATGGCTACACCTTC
CASSEFDYGYTF
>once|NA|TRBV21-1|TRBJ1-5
TGTGCCAGCAGCAAAGGAGACAGGGCCCAATCCGGGCAGCCCCAGCATTTT
CASSKGDRAQSGQPQHF
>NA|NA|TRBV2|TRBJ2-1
TGTGCCAGCAGTTTTAGAGGAACTAGTGAAGGGTATGAGCAGTTCTTC
CASSFRGTSEGYEQFF
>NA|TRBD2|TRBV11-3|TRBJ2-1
TGTGCCAGCAGCGTCTCAGCGGGGATGAATGAGCAGTTCTTC
CASSVSAGMNEQFF
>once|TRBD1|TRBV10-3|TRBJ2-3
TGTGCCACCAGGACAGGGCAAAGCACAGATACGCAGTATTTT
CATRTGQSTDTQYF
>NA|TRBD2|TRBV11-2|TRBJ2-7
TGTGCCAGCAGCTCCCCCGGACTAGGCTACGAGCAGTACTTC
CASSSPGLGYEQYF
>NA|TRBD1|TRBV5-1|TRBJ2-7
TGCGCCAGCAGCTTCACCAACCCCTCGACAGGGGGAACATACTTC
CASSFTNPSTGGTYF
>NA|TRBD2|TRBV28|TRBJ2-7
TGTGCCAGCAGCACTACAAGCGGGAGGGCCCAGTACGAGCAGTACTTC
CASSTTSGRAQYEQYF
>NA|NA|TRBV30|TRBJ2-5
TGTGCCTGGGAAGCGGGTAGCCCTAAAAGGGACCAGTACTTC
CAWEAGSPKRDQYF
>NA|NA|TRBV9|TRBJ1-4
TGTGCCAGCAGCGTGGGGGCAGGAACTAATGAAAAACTGTTTTTT
CASSVGAGTNEKLFF
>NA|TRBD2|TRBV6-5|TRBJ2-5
TGTGCCAGCAGTTACACTAGCGGGAGGGGAGAGACCCAGTACTTC
CASSYTSGRGETQYF
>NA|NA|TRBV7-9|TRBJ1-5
TGTGCCAGCAGCTTATCAGGGTACGGTATTCAGCCCCAGCATTTT
CASSLSGYGIQPQHF